This T cell receptor (beta chain) was sequenced for a study of blood T cells in healthy people across ages. Study-wide points: TCR beta diversity per million T cells fell roughly linearly with age. Long-lived and aged donors differed, with more naive CD4+ cells and higher diversity in the long-lived.

This CDR3 region has 14 residues. The V gene lost 7 bases and the J gene lost 0 bases, with 12 bases spanning the gap. In germline, CDR1 is SEHNR, CDR2 FQNEAQ (reference sequence). Alongside a J-beta primer mix, a sample-barcoded 5' primer served in a second PCR lasting 7 to 11 cycles. TCRdb reprocessed the 5' RACE reads with MiXCR, giving one entry per CDR3 protein. The data hold roughly 1,500,000 distinct CDR3 sequences, with roughly 45% observed a single time. A remark on this clonotype: Its target is unknown.

Source material: blood. This TCR was sampled from a woman aged 18-29 years in good health. The chain uses TRBV7-9 and TRBJ1-1, with a weak D call TRBD1 (6 bases). Here the CDR3 reads CASIGTGMNTEAFF. The CDR3 region has the DNA TGTGCCAGCATCGGAACAGGGATGAACACTGAAGCTTTCTTT.